This TCR beta chain came from a study of blood T cell repertoires in COVID-19. Germline lookup yields CDR1 LGHDT and CDR2 YNNKEL (reference sequence). This CDR3 has 14 amino acids. Between the trimmed V and J ends, which lost 0 bases and 4 bases, there was a span of 9 bases. Only one count was recorded for this clone. The repertoire was sequenced with immunoSEQ multiplex PCR; TCRdb's copy has only in-frame clones and lacks some. The sample consists of over 200,000 clones, around 80% of them appearing once. Sequencing was carried out using peripheral blood. The chain couples TRBV3-1 (or the pseudogene TRBV3-2) to TRBJ1-2, with no clear D. The source is a human donor in a cohort sampled during active COVID-19. DNA for the CDR3: TGTGCCAGCAGCCAAGAGGCAGATATCTATGGCTACACCTTC. Its protein is CASSQEADIYGYTF.